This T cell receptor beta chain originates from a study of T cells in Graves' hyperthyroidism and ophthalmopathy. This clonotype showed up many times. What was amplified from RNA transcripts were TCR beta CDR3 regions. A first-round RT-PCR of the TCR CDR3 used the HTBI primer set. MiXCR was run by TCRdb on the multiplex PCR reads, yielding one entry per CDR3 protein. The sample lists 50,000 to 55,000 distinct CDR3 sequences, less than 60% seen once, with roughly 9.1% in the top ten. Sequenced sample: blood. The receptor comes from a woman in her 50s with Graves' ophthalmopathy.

The CDR3 sequence is CSARVGGEQFF. CDR3 nucleotide sequence: TGCAGTGCTAGAGTCGGCGGTGAGCAGTTCTTC. The rearrangement links TRBV20-1 to TRBJ2-1; no reliable D call. Trimming took 1 base from V and 9 from J, leaving 7 bases between them. The CDR3 contains 11 residues. From germline, CDR1 is DFQATT and CDR2 SNEGSKA (reference sequence).